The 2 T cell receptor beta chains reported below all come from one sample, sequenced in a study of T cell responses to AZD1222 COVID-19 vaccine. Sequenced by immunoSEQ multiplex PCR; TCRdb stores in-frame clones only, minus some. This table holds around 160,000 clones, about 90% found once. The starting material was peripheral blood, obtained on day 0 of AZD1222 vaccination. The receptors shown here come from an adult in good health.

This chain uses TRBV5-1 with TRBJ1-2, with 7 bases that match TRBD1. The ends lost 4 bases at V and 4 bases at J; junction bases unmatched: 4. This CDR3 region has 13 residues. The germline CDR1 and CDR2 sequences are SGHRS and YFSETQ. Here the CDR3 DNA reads TGCGCCAGCAGCCCGGACAGGTTCTATGGCTACACCTTC. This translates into CASSPDRFYGYTF.

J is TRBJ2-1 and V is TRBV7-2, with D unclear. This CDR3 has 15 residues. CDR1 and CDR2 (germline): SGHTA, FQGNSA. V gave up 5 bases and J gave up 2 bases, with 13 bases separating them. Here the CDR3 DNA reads TGTGCCAGCAGCCACAACGCGAAAACCTACAATGAGCAGTTCTTC. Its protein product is CASSHNAKTYNEQFF.